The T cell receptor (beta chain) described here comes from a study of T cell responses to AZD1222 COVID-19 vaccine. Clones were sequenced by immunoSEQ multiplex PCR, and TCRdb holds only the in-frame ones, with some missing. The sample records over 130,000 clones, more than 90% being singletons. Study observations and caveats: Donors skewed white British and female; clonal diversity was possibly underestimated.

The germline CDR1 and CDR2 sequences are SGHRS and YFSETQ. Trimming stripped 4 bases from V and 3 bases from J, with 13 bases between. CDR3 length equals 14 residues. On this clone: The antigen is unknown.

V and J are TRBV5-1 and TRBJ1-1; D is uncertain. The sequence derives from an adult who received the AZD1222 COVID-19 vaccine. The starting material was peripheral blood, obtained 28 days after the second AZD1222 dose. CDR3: CASSQFGKDTEAFF. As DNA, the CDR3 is TGCGCCAGCAGCCAGTTCGGTAAAGACACTGAAGCTTTCTTT.